This TCR beta chain originates from a study of cytomegalovirus exposure and HLA in healthy donors. Points from the study as a whole: Highly shared variants forming one cluster were likely a sequencing artifact. High specificity and sensitivity for cytomegalovirus status were reported for the classifier. A few chains tied to CMV proved CMV antigen-specific in vitro.

Amplification used 60 Vbeta primers and 13 Jbeta primers. Some clones are missing from TCRdb's copy, which holds only in-frame ones; the method was immunoSEQ multiplex PCR. The sample has roughly 190,000 clones, around four fifths seen once; the top ten hold around 3.1%. CDR1 is SGHVS, CDR2 FNYEAQ, per germline. This CDR3 region has 19 residues. The V and J ends lost 4 bases and 1 base respectively, with 24 bases between them. The sample holds a few counts of this clone. As yet, its antigen is unknown. This rearrangement joins TRBV7-6 to TRBJ2-3, with D possibly being TRBD1 (6 bases). Sequenced input: PBMCs. The source is a female donor in good health and CMV-seronegative. Here the CDR3 DNA reads TGTGCCAGCAGCTCGGATCTGGACAGCGGAATGAGAGGCACAGATACGCAGTATTTT. Residues: CASSSDLDSGMRGTDTQYF.